This entry lists 21 T cell receptor beta chains sequenced from one sample in a study of T cell clonality in common variable immunodeficiency. Study-level results: In common variable immunodeficiency, TCR beta chains reportedly carried fewer deletions and N-nucleotide insertions.

Repertoires were generated with immunoSEQ multiplex PCR, while TCRdb's copy carries only in-frame clones and drops some. This repertoire lists 25,000 to 30,000 clones without singletons; 3.1% sits in the top ten. Their specific antigens are unknown. Sequencing was done on a sample of peripheral blood mononuclear cells. Receptor source: a human donor with common variable immunodeficiency.

This clone was detected ten times or more. The CDR3 end lies 3 residues beyond the end of the read and is filled in from the germline J gene. The chain is built from TRBV5-1 and TRBJ1-2; 12 positions agree with TRBD1. CDR1 SGHRS and CDR2 YFSETQ come from the germline V gene. The CDR3 length is 15 residues. The V segment lost 4 bases and the J segment 2 bases; nucleotides outside the gene matches: 3. CDR3 sequence reads: CASSPGTGGNYGYTF. Incomplete CDR3 DNA: TGCGCCAGCAGCCCCGGGACAGGGGGCAACTATGGC.

A note on this clone: Read data end 3 residues before the CDR3 end; the end is taken from the germline J gene. The gene calls are TRBV2 and TRBJ2-3; perhaps TRBD1 as D (5 bases). This CDR3 is built from 13 residues. The V gene's germline CDR1 is SNHLY and CDR2 FYNNEI. The V and J ends lost 0 bases and 7 bases respectively, with 8 bases between them. Incomplete CDR3 DNA: TGTGCCAGCAGTGAAGCTACAGGTTATACG. It is translated as CASSEATGYT. Given in full, the CDR3 is CASSEATGYTQYF.

Comments on this clone: The CDR3 end is not reached by the read, which stops 3 residues before it; the germline J gene fills it in. This rearrangement joins TRBV6-1 to TRBJ2-2; 11 nucleotides agree with TRBD2. V lost 3 bases, J lost 4 bases, and 4 bases stayed unmatched. The CDR3 covers 16 residues. Germline-derived CDR1 and CDR2 are MNHNS and SASEGT. The chain's CDR3 is CASSEVAGGGTGELFF. CDR3 bases read: TGTGCCAGCAGTGAGGTAGCGGGGGGGGGCACCGGGGAG.

In the case of this clone: The read is 3 residues too short to cover the CDR3 end, so that end is filled in from the germline J gene. This rearrangement joins TRBV2 to TRBJ1-2; 8 bases map to TRBD1. V dropped 4 bases and J dropped 2; count of bases not matched to a gene: 6. The CDR3 sequence is 15 residues long. Germline CDR1 SNHLY, CDR2 FYNNEI. The CDR3 loop reads CASSAPGGRNYGYTF. The DNA read from the CDR3 is TGTGCCAGCAGTGCCCCAGGGGGCCGCAACTATGGC.

This clone was picked up many times. The CDR3 extends 3 residues past the end of the read, so its final part is completed from the germline J gene. The chain couples TRBV4-2 to TRBJ2-7; 7 positions agree with TRBD1. V dropped 0 bases and J dropped 2; count of bases not matched to a gene: 13. CDR1 and CDR2 from the germline V gene are LGHNA and YNFKEQ. This CDR3 comprises 18 residues. The part of the CDR3 DNA that was read is TGTGCCAGCAGCCAAGAGGTCCCAGGGGGAAGTGGAACCTACGAG. This translates into CASSQEVPGGSGTYE. The complete CDR3 protein is CASSQEVPGGSGTYEQYF.

Details on this clone: The read ends 3 residues before the CDR3 terminus; that terminus is restored from the germline J gene. The chain employs TRBV7-9 and TRBJ2-7; 7 nucleotides line up with TRBD1. The CDR3 sequence is 13 residues long. Germline V gene lookup returns CDR1 SEHNR and CDR2 FQNEAQ (reference sequence). J gave up 3 bases and V 5 bases, and 4 bases lay outside the gene matches. The CDR3 sequence: CASSGDSGYEQYF. CDR3 DNA, as far as it was read: TGTGCCAGCAGCGGGGACAGCGGCTACGAG.

Many counts were recorded for this clone. The read ends 3 residues before the CDR3 terminus; that terminus is restored from the germline J gene. V is TRBV27 and J is TRBJ2-1; D perhaps matches TRBD2 (6 bases). The CDR3 has 13 residues. Germline lookup yields CDR1 MNHEY and CDR2 SMNVEV (reference sequence). V dropped 11 bases and J dropped 1 base, with 12 bases sitting between them. The sequenced part of the CDR3 DNA is TGTGCCTCCCGGGGGTGGTCCTACAATGAG. Translation gives CASRGWSYNE. Given in full, the CDR3 is CASRGWSYNEQFF.

The table lists this clone with a few counts. Sequencing ends 3 residues short of the CDR3 end; the germline J gene provides the rest. The chain employs TRBV19 and TRBJ2-5; TRBD1 aligns across 12 bases. CDR1 and CDR2 (germline): LNHDA, SQIVND (reference sequence). Trimming took 4 bases from V and 4 from J; bases not matched to a gene: 10. The CDR3 runs 17 residues. The part of the CDR3 DNA that was read is TGTGCCAGTAGTACCCTTCCGGGACAGGGGGCCAGAGAGACC. It encodes CASSTLPGQGARET. The whole CDR3 protein reads CASSTLPGQGARETQYF.

This clone has a count of ten or more. The read ends 3 residues early relative to the CDR3; the germline J gene fills the gap. The chain uses TRBV5-1 and TRBJ2-4, with D perhaps TRBD1 (5 bases). V was shortened by 4 bases and J by 6 bases, with 14 bases between the two germline ends. Germline lookup yields CDR1 SGHRS and CDR2 YFSETQ. CDR3 length: 14 residues. The part of the CDR3 DNA that was read is TGCGCCAGCAGCCTACCCGCAGGGTCAAACATT. Encoded protein: CASSLPAGSNI. The full CDR3 reads CASSLPAGSNIQYF. The whole variable domain, remainder taken from reference TRBV5-1 and TRBJ2-4, is KAGVTQTPRYLIKTRGQQVTLSCSPISGHRSVSWYQQTPGQGLQFLFEYFSETQRNKGNFPGRFSGRQFSNSRSEMNVSTLELGDSALYLCASSLPAGSNIQYFGAGTRLSVL.

This clone was counted between two and nine times. The read stops 3 residues short of the end of the CDR3; the missing end is completed from the germline J gene. The chain combines TRBV19 with TRBJ1-1; no clear D. Germline CDR1 is LNHDA and CDR2 is SQIVND (reference sequence). V was shortened by 0 bases and J by 5 bases, with 10 bases between the two germline ends. The length of the CDR3 is 14 residues. The part of the CDR3 DNA that was read is TGTGCCAGTAGTATAGATCGGGTACGTACTGAA. Its protein product is CASSIDRVRTE. The full-length CDR3 reads as CASSIDRVRTEAFF.

This clone was picked up a small number of times. The read finishes 3 residues shy of the CDR3 end, and the germline J gene is used to complete it. This chain uses TRBV11-2 with TRBJ2-7; 7 bases agree with TRBD1. CDR3 length equals 15 residues. J gave up 5 bases and V 1 base, and 8 bases lay outside the gene matches. Germline V lookup: CDR1 SGHAT, CDR2 FQNNGV. The CDR3 sequence: CASSLGAQGNNEQYF. Incomplete CDR3 DNA: TGTGCCAGCAGCTTAGGGGCACAGGGGAACAACGAG.

This clone was seen a handful of times. The CDR3 end falls 3 residues outside the read, so it is completed with the germline J gene. The chain joins TRBV7-2 to TRBJ1-3; D unclear. The CDR3 is made up of 15 amino acids. V lost 5 bases, J lost 0 bases, and 11 bases lay in between. CDR1 is SGHTA and CDR2 is FQGNSA in the germline V gene. This CDR3 is CASSLPPFSGNTIYF. The CDR3 bases that were read are TGTGCCAGCAGCCTACCTCCATTCTCTGGAAACACC. Full variable domain (rest looked up from reference TRBV7-2 and TRBJ1-3): GAGVSQSPSNKVTEKGKDVELRCDPISGHTALYWYRQSLGQGLEFLIYFQGNSAPDKSGLPSDRFSAERTGGSVSTLTIQRTQQEDSAVYLCASSLPPFSGNTIYFGEGSWLTVV.

Remarks on this clone: The CDR3 end is not reached by the read, which stops 3 residues before it; the germline J gene fills it in. V gene TRBV5-6 combines with J gene TRBJ2-1; 7 nucleotides line up with TRBD1. Germline CDR1 and CDR2: SGHDT and YYEEEE. V shed 4 bases and J 2 bases; nucleotides not matched to a gene: 6. The CDR3 runs to 15 residues. The DNA read from the CDR3 is TGTGCCAGCAGCCCGGGACAGCAGACCTACAATGAG. It yields the protein CASSPGQQTYNE. The whole CDR3 protein reads CASSPGQQTYNEQFF.

Of note for this clone: From the germline J gene comes the end of the CDR3, since the read stops 3 residues before it. This chain connects TRBV7-2 to TRBJ2-2; D gene ambiguous. Germline V lookup: CDR1 SGHTA, CDR2 FQGNSA. Trimming took 3 bases from V and 3 from J, leaving 8 bases between them. CDR3 size: 14 residues. CDR3 sequence reads: CASSFSPDTGELFF. CDR3 DNA (partial): TGTGCCAGCAGCTTCTCCCCGGACACCGGGGAG.

Comment on this clone: The read ends 3 residues shy of where the CDR3 ends; the end is completed using the germline J gene. The V call is TRBV5-1, the J call TRBJ2-3; no clear D gene. With 3 bases removed from V and 2 bases from J, the gap between germline ends came to 16 bases. The CDR3 is 16 amino acids. The germline V gene has CDR1 SGHRS and CDR2 YFSETQ. The CDR3 here is CASSSGVAVNTDTQYF. The part of the CDR3 DNA that was read is TGCGCCAGCAGCTCCGGAGTGGCGGTTAACACAGATACG.

A few counts support this clone. The DNA ends 3 residues before the CDR3 does, and the rest of the CDR3 is filled in from the germline J gene. The chain has TRBV7-9 and TRBJ2-2; TRBD1 aligns across 11 bases. CDR3 length: 15 residues. The germline V gene encodes CDR1 SEHNR and CDR2 FQNEAQ (reference sequence). V trimming: 5 bases; J trimming: 5 bases; junction bases outside the gene matches: 4. CDR3 in amino acids: CASSPRDRGTGELFF. The sequenced CDR3 bases are TGTGCCAGCAGCCCCCGGGACAGGGGGACCGGGGAG. Full variable domain (outside the CDR3, taken from reference TRBV7-9 and TRBJ2-2): DTGVSQNPRHKITKRGQNVTFRCDPISEHNRLYWYRQTLGQGPEFLTYFQNEAQLEKSRLLSDRFSAERPKGSFSTLEIQRTEQGDSAMYLCASSPRDRGTGELFFGEGSRLTVL.

As concerns this clone: The sequence runs out 3 residues before the end of the CDR3; the remainder is reconstructed from the germline J gene. Additional DNA sequences in this sample encode the identical CDR3. The genes are TRBV30 and TRBJ2-7, with D unclear. The CDR3 extends over 11 amino acids. Trimming cost V 0 bases and J 6 bases, with 6 bases left between them. Looked up from germline, CDR1 is GTSNPN and CDR2 is SVGIG (reference sequence). The chain's CDR3 is CAWSVRVEQYF. The part of the CDR3 DNA that was read is TGTGCCTGGAGTGTTAGGGTCGAG.

Points on this clone: The observed sequence ends 3 residues before the CDR3 terminus, with the missing tail filled in from the germline J gene. The gene calls are TRBV7-8 and TRBJ1-2; TRBD1 matches 11 bases. The germline V gene has CDR1 SGHVS and CDR2 FQNEAQ. The trim removed 4 bases at V and 4 bases at J, leaving 8 bases unmatched. The CDR3 loop spans 16 amino acids. The sequenced CDR3 bases are TGTGCCAGCAGCTGGACAGGGGGCCAGGTGGGCTATGGC. As protein: CASSWTGGQVGYG. The CDR3 as a whole reads CASSWTGGQVGYGYTF.

This clone was counted many times. The CDR3 goes on 3 residues after the read ends, and that part is filled in from the germline J gene. V usage is TRBV5-1 and J usage is TRBJ2-4; 8 nucleotides match TRBD1. The CDR3 is 13 residues long. J was trimmed by 5 bases and V by 7 bases; bases with no gene match: 5. Per germline, CDR1 SGHRS and CDR2 YFSETQ. The CDR3 DNA, read in part, is TGCGCCAGCGCCCAGGGGGCTGAAAACATT. Translation gives CASAQGAENI. The CDR3 in its entirety is CASAQGAENIQYF. Using reference TRBV5-1 and TRBJ2-4 for the parts outside the CDR3, the full variable domain is KAGVTQTPRYLIKTRGQQVTLSCSPISGHRSVSWYQQTPGQGLQFLFEYFSETQRNKGNFPGRFSGRQFSNSRSEMNVSTLELGDSALYLCASAQGAENIQYFGAGTRLSVL.

The covered CDR3 bases are TGTGCCAGCAGCTTCGCGGTTTACAATGAG. This sequence encodes CASSFAVYNE. The whole CDR3 protein reads CASSFAVYNEQFF. The chain couples TRBV7-6 to TRBJ2-1; D is uncertain. The observed sequence ends 3 residues before the CDR3 terminus, with the missing tail filled in from the germline J gene. The V gene lost 3 bases and the J gene lost 4 bases, with 7 bases spanning the gap. Germline-derived CDR1 and CDR2 are SGHVS and FNYEAQ. The CDR3 loop spans 13 amino acids.

This clone has a handful of counts. The read ends 3 residues shy of where the CDR3 ends; the end is completed using the germline J gene. This sequence joins TRBV2 and TRBJ1-5, with D tentatively TRBD1 (5 bases). V lost 5 bases to trimming and J lost 7 bases, with 12 bases between them. This CDR3 contains 13 residues. Germline V gene sequence: CDR1 SNHLY, CDR2 FYNNEI. The CDR3 DNA, read in part, is TGTGCCAGCAGTTTTCAGGGAGAGCAGCCC. It specifies CASSFQGEQP. The complete CDR3 reads CASSFQGEQPQHF.